The entry below gives a single T cell receptor beta chain sequence along with its context. Its antigen is unidentified. Ophthalmopathy in the patients scored at least 3 on Clinical Activity Score and at least 4 on NOSPECS grade, lasting under 3 months. Lactation, pregnancy, other autoimmune disease or uncontrolled infection led to exclusion of patients. Clinical symptoms, serum thyroxine, TRAb, thyroid ultrasound and orbital computed tomography established diagnosis. Using RNA transcripts as the source, TCR beta CDR3 regions were amplified. The HTBI primer set was used in a first-round RT-PCR of the TCR CDR3. TCRdb used MiXCR to reprocess the multiplex PCR reads, holding one entry per CDR3 protein. The table includes fewer than 350,000 distinct CDR3 sequences, roughly 18% detected once. The data are from a study of T cells in Graves' hyperthyroidism and ophthalmopathy. Study results and limitations: Most thyroid-expanded clonotypes above 0.001 were also found in blood.

The CDR3 covers 15 residues. Trimming left V 5 bases short and J 4 bases short, with 17 bases between. Germline loops: CDR1 LNHNV, CDR2 YYDKDF (reference sequence). This chain uses TRBV15 with TRBJ2-5, with TRBD2 as a possible D gene (6 bases). The sample taken for sequencing was blood. The TCR originated in a middle-aged woman with Graves' ophthalmopathy. The CDR3, as DNA: TGTGCCACCAGCGGGGGAGGTTTAGAGCGAGAGACCCAGTACTTC. This sequence encodes CATSGGGLERETQYF.